This T cell receptor (beta chain) was observed in a study of T cells in Graves' hyperthyroidism and ophthalmopathy. This clonotype was found a few times. This CDR3 comprises 14 residues. Germline V lookup: CDR1 SGHAT, CDR2 FQNNGV. Unmatched junction bases numbered 3, after V lost 3 bases and J lost 4 bases. The investigators amplified TCR beta CDR3 regions from RNA transcripts. HTBI primers were the set used in a first-round RT-PCR of the TCR CDR3. TCRdb re-called the multiplex PCR reads through MiXCR, storing one row per CDR3 protein. The data show hundreds of thousands of distinct CDR3 sequences, around 16% seen once.

Sequenced: blood. This TCR came from a woman between 18 and 30 years old with Graves' hyperthyroidism. This sequence joins TRBV11-2 and TRBJ2-3; 8 nucleotides agree with TRBD2. The CDR3, as DNA: TGTGCCAGCAGCTTCTGGCGGGAGGCAGATACGCAGTATTTT. Residues: CASSFWREADTQYF. The whole variable domain, remainder taken from reference TRBV11-2 and TRBJ2-3, is EAGVAQSPRYKIIEKRQSVAFWCNPISGHATLYWYQQILGQGPKLLIQFQNNGVVDDSQLPKDRFSAERLKGVDSTLKIQPAKLEDSAVYLCASSFWREADTQYFGPGTRLTVL.